The sequence of this TCR beta chain was determined in a study of T cells expressing NK-cell markers. Overall study context: Investigators obtained TCR beta repertoires from sorted CD3+CD56+NKG2C+, CD3+CD56+NKG2C- and CD3+CD56-NKG2C+ T cells.

From the 5' RACE reads, TCRdb lists one entry per CDR3 protein and no DNA. The listing records roughly 280,000 distinct CDR3 sequences. Germline V gene sequence: CDR1 MNHNS, CDR2 SASEGT. This CDR3 spans 16 amino acids. With respect to this clonotype: Its antigen is unidentified.

Study-wide findings and caveats: NKG2C+ dominant clonotypes from 6 or 7 donors made up roughly 1.0-7.0% of CD8+ T cells.

This receptor was identified in a man younger than 30 in good health. Sequencing was performed on blood T cells: a sorted CD56 or NKG2C T cell subset, CD4+ or CD8+ T cells, or bulk PBMC T cells (not recorded which). The chain links TRBV6-1 to TRBJ2-1; the D gene TCRdb calls, TRBD2, cannot be checked with no DNA. CDR3 amino acids: CASRRTSGRAVLEQFF.